Following are 13 T cell receptor beta chains from one sample sequenced in a study of OX40 agonist ivuxolimab in advanced cancers. The repertoire was sequenced with immunoSEQ multiplex PCR; TCRdb's copy has only in-frame clones and lacks some. Among over 50,000 clones, around 89% were seen once, and the ten largest hold 1.4%. The material sequenced was CD4+ or CD8+ T cells sorted from blood, taken in a trial of the OX40 agonist ivuxolimab. The receptor source for this set is an adult with an advanced solid tumor such as melanoma, head and neck, liver or kidney cancer.

This chain uses TRBV6-5 with TRBJ1-1, with D unclear. The CDR3 contains 16 residues. Germline values: CDR1 MNHEY, CDR2 SVGAGI. Trimming removed 0 bases at V and 4 bases at J, with 15 bases between. As DNA, the CDR3 is TGTGCCAGCAGTTACTCGAAAGCCCGGCGGCCCACTGAAGCTTTCTTT. Its translation: CASSYSKARRPTEAFF.

The chain is built from TRBV30 and TRBJ2-7; no firm D call. The V end lost 0 bases, the J end lost 3 bases, and 6 bases lay between the germline ends. The germline V gene encodes CDR1 GTSNPN and CDR2 SVGIG (reference sequence). The CDR3 contains 12 residues. This CDR3 is CAWSVTGYEQYF. In nucleotides, the CDR3 is TGTGCCTGGAGTGTAACCGGCTACGAGCAGTACTTC. The whole variable domain, remainder taken from reference TRBV30 and TRBJ2-7, is SQTIHQWPATLVQPVGSPLSLECTVEGTSNPNLYWYRQAAGRGLQLLFYSVGIGQISSEVPQNLSASRPQDRQFILSSKKLLLSDSGFYLCAWSVTGYEQYFGPGTRLTVT.

This chain uses TRBV5-1 with TRBJ2-3; a possible D gene is TRBD1 (6 bases). Trimming took off 4 bases at V and 0 bases at J, with 15 bases between the two ends. The CDR3 covers 16 residues. Germline CDR1 SGHRS, CDR2 YFSETQ. The CDR3 region is CASSPHTGYSTDTQYF. The CDR3 DNA reads as TGCGCCAGCAGCCCCCACACAGGGTATAGCACAGATACGCAGTATTTT.

This rearrangement joins TRBV18 to TRBJ1-1; D gene ambiguous. The CDR3 is made up of 15 amino acids. Germline V lookup: CDR1 KGHSH, CDR2 LQKENI. Deletions cut 6 bases from V and 2 bases from J, with 16 bases between. CDR3 nucleotide sequence: TGTGCCAGCTCCCCTGCCGGGCCGAGAAACACTGAAGCTTTCTTT. It translates to CASSPAGPRNTEAFF.

This chain connects TRBV11-2 to TRBJ1-1, with D perhaps matching TRBD1 (6 bases). In germline, CDR1 is SGHAT, CDR2 FQNNGV. Trimming removed 5 bases from V and 6 bases from J, with 22 bases in between. This CDR3 is built from 16 residues. This CDR3 is CASSNREISGVPEAFF. The CDR3 bases are TGTGCCAGCAGCAACAGGGAGATTTCGGGAGTCCCTGAAGCTTTCTTT.

The chain uses TRBV30 and TRBJ1-6; no firm D call. Trimming took 0 bases from V and 9 from J, leaving 15 bases between them. The CDR3 extends over 15 amino acids. CDR1 and CDR2 from the germline V gene are GTSNPN and SVGIG (reference sequence). The CDR3 reads CAWSVPVRTGSPLHF. The CDR3 coding sequence is TGTGCCTGGAGTGTACCGGTCCGAACGGGTTCACCCCTCCACTTT.

The chain carries TRBV27 and TRBJ2-1, with 7 bases lining up with TRBD2. This CDR3 is built from 15 residues. The junction had 7 bases not matched to a gene; V was cut back by 2 bases and J by 6 bases. Germline V gives CDR1 MNHEY, CDR2 SMNVEV (reference sequence). The CDR3 spells CASSLSWEGGNEQFF. In DNA, the CDR3 is TGTGCCAGCAGTTTAAGCTGGGAGGGCGGCAATGAGCAGTTCTTC.

This chain uses TRBV6-1 with TRBJ1-1; D is possibly TRBD1 (5 bases). CDR1 is MNHNS and CDR2 is SASEGT in the germline V gene. This CDR3 contains 15 residues. Trimming cost V 7 bases and J 0 bases, with 15 bases left between them. CDR3 nucleotides: TGTGCCAGCATCCTGGGGGGGGGTATGAACACTGAAGCTTTCTTT. Its protein product is CASILGGGMNTEAFF.

This clone was seen only once. The rearrangement uses TRBV5-1 and TRBJ2-7, with 7 nucleotides matching TRBD2. The CDR3 length is 15 residues. Germline V gene lookup returns CDR1 SGHRS and CDR2 YFSETQ. After removal of 4 bases from V and 4 bases from J, the junction contained 11 bases not matched to a gene. In DNA, the CDR3 is TGCGCCAGCAGCCTTTCCCTAGCGGCCGCTTACGAGCAGTACTTC. Its translation: CASSLSLAAAYEQYF.

This rearrangement joins TRBV5-8 to TRBJ1-4; D gene unclear. The CDR3 has 15 residues. Between the trimmed V and J ends, which lost 0 bases and 0 bases, there was a span of 6 bases. Germline CDR1 SGHTS, CDR2 YDEGEE. Written as DNA, the CDR3 is TGTGCCAGCAGCTTGGGCGGTGCAACTAATGAAAAACTGTTTTTT. Translated: CASSLGGATNEKLFF.

This clone occurred a few times. V gene TRBV5-4 combines with J gene TRBJ2-1, with 8 bases matching TRBD2. After removal of 1 base from V and 10 bases from J, the junction contained 4 bases not matched to a gene. Germline lookup yields CDR1 SGHNT and CDR2 YYREEE (reference sequence). The CDR3 contains 13 residues. The CDR3 region is CASSLRGGREQFF. CDR3 bases: TGTGCCAGCAGCTTGCGGGGGGGCCGGGAGCAGTTCTTC.

The V call is TRBV6-5, the J call TRBJ1-3; D perhaps matches TRBD1 (6 bases). V lost 0 bases and J 1 base, leaving 10 bases between the germline ends. Germline V gene sequence: CDR1 MNHEY, CDR2 SVGAGI. This CDR3 region has 16 residues. The CDR3 DNA follows: TGTGCCAGCAGTTACTCCGGACAGAGTTCTGGAAACACCATATATTTT. It encodes CASSYSGQSSGNTIYF.

This chain connects TRBV14 to TRBJ2-7; D possibly corresponds to TRBD1 (5 bases). V was clipped by 2 bases and J by 2 bases, with 19 bases between them. The CDR3 covers 17 residues. Looked up from germline, CDR1 is SGHDN and CDR2 is FVKESK. In DNA form, the CDR3 reads TGTGCCAGCAGCCAAAGATACCTTCAGGGTGGGCCCTACGAGCAGTACTTC. It codes for CASSQRYLQGGPYEQYF.